The T cell receptor (beta chain) under discussion was sequenced for a study of T cells after yellow fever vaccination. This clonotype came up many times. Trimming took off 4 bases at V and 3 bases at J, with 5 bases between the two ends. Per the germline V gene, CDR1 is SEHNR and CDR2 is FQNEAQ (reference sequence). This CDR3 has 12 amino acids. TCRdb re-analysed the 5' RACE reads in MiXCR, keeping a single row per CDR3 protein. The sample holds around 530,000 distinct CDR3 sequences; roughly a sixth are singletons and the top ten take around 16%. The receptor was derived from a man in his late teens or twenties who received the YFV17D yellow fever vaccine. The material sequenced was PBMCs, taken roughly 5 days after the first yellow fever vaccination. V and J are TRBV7-9 and TRBJ2-3; D is unresolved. The CDR3 DNA is TGTGCCAGCAGCTCCCAAACAGATACGCAGTATTTT. Its translation: CASSSQTDTQYF.